The T cell receptor beta chain under discussion was sequenced for a study of blood T cell repertoires in COVID-19. This clone came up a few times. Assay used: immunoSEQ multiplex PCR; TCRdb lists only in-frame clones, some missing. The sample carries roughly 180,000 clones, around four fifths recorded once. V lost 9 bases and J lost 0, with 14 bases in between. Germline CDR1 is SGHTA and CDR2 is FQGNSA. The CDR3 is 14 amino acids. Sequenced: PBMCs or T cells enriched from blood (not recorded which). V gene TRBV7-2 combines with J gene TRBJ1-2, with D possibly being TRBD1 (6 bases). This TCR was recovered from a woman aged 50 to 60 who had recovered from COVID-19. The DNA for the CDR3 is TGTGCCAGTCGAAGGGGGGGTTCTAACTATGGCTACACCTTC. It is translated as CASRRGGSNYGYTF.